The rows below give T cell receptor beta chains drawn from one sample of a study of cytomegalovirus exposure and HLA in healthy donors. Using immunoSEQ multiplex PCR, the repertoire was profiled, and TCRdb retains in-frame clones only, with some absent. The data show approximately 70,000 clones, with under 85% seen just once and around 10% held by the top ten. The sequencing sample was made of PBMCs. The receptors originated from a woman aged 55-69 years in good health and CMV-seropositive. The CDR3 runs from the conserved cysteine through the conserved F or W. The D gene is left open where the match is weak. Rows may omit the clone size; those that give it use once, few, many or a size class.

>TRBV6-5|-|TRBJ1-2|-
TGTGCCAGCAGTTACGGTGCAGGAATTAACTATGGCTACACCTTC
CASSYGAGINYGYTF
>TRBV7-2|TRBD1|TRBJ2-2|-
TGTGCCAGCAGCCCTTGGAAGCCAGGGGGTACCGGGGAGCTGTTTTTT
CASSPWKPGGTGELFF
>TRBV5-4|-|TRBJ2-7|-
TGTGCCAGCAGCTTGGACACCTCTTACGAGCAGTACTTC
CASSLDTSYEQYF
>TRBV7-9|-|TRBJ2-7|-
TGTGCCAGCAGCTTAGTCGGGGACACCCACGAGCAGTACTTC
CASSLVGDTHEQYF
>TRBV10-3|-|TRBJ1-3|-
TGTGCCATCAGTGAGGGAGGGAGGACCTCTGGAAACACCATATATTTT
CAISEGGRTSGNTIYF
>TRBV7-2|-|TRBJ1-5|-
TGTGCCAGCAGTACATCAGGGGTTCAGCCCCAGCATTTT
CASSTSGVQPQHF
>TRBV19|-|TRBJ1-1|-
TGTGCCAGTAAGGGGGTTGGCACTGAAGCTTTCTTT
CASKGVGTEAFF
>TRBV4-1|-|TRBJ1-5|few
TGCGCCAGCAGCCAAGATAAATCCGAGAATCAGCCCCAGCATTTT
CASSQDKSENQPQHF
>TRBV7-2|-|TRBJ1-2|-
TGTGCCAGCAGCTCCGGACAGCCTTATGGCTACACCTTC
CASSSGQPYGYTF
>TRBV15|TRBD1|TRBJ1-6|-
TGTGCCACCAGCAGAGATCAGGGGGGATATTCACCCCTCCACTTT
CATSRDQGGYSPLHF
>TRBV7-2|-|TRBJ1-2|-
TGTGCCAGCAGCTTATGGGCGGGAGGCTACACCTTC
CASSLWAGGYTF
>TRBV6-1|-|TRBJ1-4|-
TGTGCCAGCAGTTCTGGACTTAATGAAAAACTGTTTTTT
CASSSGLNEKLFF
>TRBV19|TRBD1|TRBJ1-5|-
TGTGCCAGTACCACGACAGGGCCGTCCAATCAGCCCCAGCATTTT
CASTTTGPSNQPQHF
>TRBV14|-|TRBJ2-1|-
TGTGCCAGCAGCGCCAGGGCCTACAATGAGCAGTTCTTC
CASSARAYNEQFF
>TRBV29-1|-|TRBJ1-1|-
TGCAGCGTTCGCGTGAGGGTGTCTGAAGCTTTCTTT
CSVRVRVSEAFF
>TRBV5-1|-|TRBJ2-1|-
TGCGCCAGCAGCTTGCTGGGCAGAAATACCTACAATGAGCAGTTCTTC
CASSLLGRNTYNEQFF
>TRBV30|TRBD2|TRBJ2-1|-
TGTGCCTTTGAGTCGGGGGGTGGTGAGCAGTTCTTC
CAFESGGGEQFF
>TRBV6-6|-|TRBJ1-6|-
TGTGCCAGCAGTTACGTAGACATAAGCTCACCCCTCCACTTT
CASSYVDISSPLHF
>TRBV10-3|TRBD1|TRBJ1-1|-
TGTGCCATCAGTGACAGGGGGCTTCACACTGAAGCTTTCTTT
CAISDRGLHTEAFF
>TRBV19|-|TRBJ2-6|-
TGTGCCACCTCGGGGGCCAACGTCCTGACTTTC
CATSGANVLTF
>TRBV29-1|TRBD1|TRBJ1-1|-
TGCAGCGGGGGGGCGGGACAGGGCGGTGAAGCTTTCTTT
CSGGAGQGGEAFF
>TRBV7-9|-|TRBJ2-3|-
TGTGCCAGCAGCTTAGTACAGGGTGGAGATACGCAGTATTTT
CASSLVQGGDTQYF
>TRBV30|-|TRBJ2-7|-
TGTGCCTGCCAAGGGCGGGCAGAGCAGTACTTC
CACQGRAEQYF
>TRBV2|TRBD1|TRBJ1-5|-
TGTGCCAGCAACAGGGGAGGAGGTCAGCCCCAGCATTTT
CASNRGGGQPQHF
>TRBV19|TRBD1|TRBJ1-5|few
TGTGCCAGTAGTCCGGGACAGAATCAGCCCCAGCATTTT
CASSPGQNQPQHF
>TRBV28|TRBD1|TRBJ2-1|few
TGTGCCAGCAGTTTTTTAGGCCCCGGGGGACAGGGGGGGTATGAGCAGTTCTTC
CASSFLGPGGQGGYEQFF
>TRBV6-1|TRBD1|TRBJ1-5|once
TGTGCCAGCAGCGACAGGGATAGCAATCAGCCCCAGCATTTT
CASSDRDSNQPQHF
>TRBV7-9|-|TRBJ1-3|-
TGTGCCAGCAGCCTCACGGAGGACACCATATATTTT
CASSLTEDTIYF
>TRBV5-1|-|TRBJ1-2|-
TGCGCCAGCTCCCCCGCAGGGGATGGCTACACCTTC
CASSPAGDGYTF
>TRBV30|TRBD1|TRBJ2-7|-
TGTGCCTGGACCACCGGGACAGCCTACGAGCAGTACTTC
CAWTTGTAYEQYF
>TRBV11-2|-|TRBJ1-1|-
TGTGCCAGCAGCTTAGGGGGTCGGGAGGGAGCTTTCTTT
CASSLGGREGAFF
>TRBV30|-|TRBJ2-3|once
TGTGCCCTCGCACAGCTGAGCACAGATACGCAGTATTTT
CALAQLSTDTQYF